Listed below are T cell receptor beta chains from one sample, sequenced in a study of Graves' ophthalmopathy and Graves' hyperthyroidism. Each CDR3 protein is one row after TCRdb ran MiXCR on the multiplex PCR reads. The table has some 390,000 distinct CDR3 sequences, 15% to 20% seen once. The specimen was peripheral blood. The source is a woman in her late teens or twenties with Graves' ophthalmopathy. Both conserved end residues are part of each CDR3. D genes are given only for firm matches. Some rows mark clone size as missing; the rest say once, few, many or name a class of expanded clone.

D	size	J	V	DNA	CDR3
.	many	TRBJ1-1	TRBV28	TGTGCCAGCAGTTTATCGGGTTACGGGTACGGGGGCACTGAAGCTTTCTTT	CASSLSGYGYGGTEAFF
TRBD1	many	TRBJ2-7	TRBV30	TGTGCCTGGAGTCGGGACAGGGGGCGGATGCCCACCGGCGAGCAGTACTTC	CAWSRDRGRMPTGEQYF
.	.	TRBJ2-5	TRBV7-3	TGTGCCAGCAGCTTAGGGAGGGGGTTCCAAGAGACCCAGTACTTC	CASSLGRGFQETQYF
.	.	TRBJ1-5	TRBV2	TGTGCCAGCAGTGAAGGTAGATTTCAGCCCCAGCATTTT	CASSEGRFQPQHF
TRBD1	.	TRBJ1-1	TRBV12-3/TRBV12-4	TGTGCCAGCAGTTTGACAGGGGGCCCCACTGAAGCTTTCTTT	CASSLTGGPTEAFF
TRBD2	.	TRBJ2-7	TRBV7-2	TGTGCCAGCAGCCCAGCGGGGGTCGGCGTCTCCTACGAGCAGTACTTC	CASSPAGVGVSYEQYF
TRBD1	many	TRBJ2-7	TRBV7-2	TGTGCCAGCAGCAACCAAATCGGACAGGGCCGCTACGAGCAGTACTTC	CASSNQIGQGRYEQYF
.	many	TRBJ1-2	TRBV6-1	TGTGCCAGCAGTGAAGCTGGCATTCGAGGGGAGGATGGCTACACCTTC	CASSEAGIRGEDGYTF
.	many	TRBJ2-2	TRBV27	TGTGCCAGCAGGCGACTAGATTTCACCGGGGAGCTGTTTTTT	CASRRLDFTGELFF
.	many	TRBJ2-7	TRBV6-5	TGTGCCAGCAGTTTCCAGGGGAGGGGGACCTACGAGCAGTACTTC	CASSFQGRGTYEQYF
.	few	TRBJ2-7	TRBV6-2/TRBV6-3	TGTGCCAGCAGTTACATGAGCTACGAGCAGTACTTC	CASSYMSYEQYF
.	many	TRBJ2-7	TRBV7-2	TGTGCCAGCAGCTTAGACAGGTTCTCCTACGAGCAGTACTTC	CASSLDRFSYEQYF